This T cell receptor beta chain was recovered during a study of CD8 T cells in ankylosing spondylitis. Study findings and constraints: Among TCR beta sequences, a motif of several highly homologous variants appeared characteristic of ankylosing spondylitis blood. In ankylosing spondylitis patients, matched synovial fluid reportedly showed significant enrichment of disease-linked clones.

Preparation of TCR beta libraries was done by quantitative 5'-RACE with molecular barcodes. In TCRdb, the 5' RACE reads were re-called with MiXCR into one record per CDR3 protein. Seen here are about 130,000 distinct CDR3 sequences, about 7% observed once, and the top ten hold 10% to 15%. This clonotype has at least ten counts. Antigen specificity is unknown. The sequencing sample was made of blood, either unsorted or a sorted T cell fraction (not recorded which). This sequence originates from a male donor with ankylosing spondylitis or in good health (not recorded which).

The CDR3 reads CASRDTDTQYF. Here the CDR3 DNA reads TGTGCCAGCAGGGACACAGATACGCAGTATTTT. This rearrangement joins TRBV12-3 or TRBV12-4 to TRBJ2-3; D is uncertain. Between the trimmed V and J ends, which lost 6 bases and 2 bases, there was a span of 3 bases. This CDR3 spans 11 amino acids.